The 9 T cell receptor beta chains reported below all come from one sample, sequenced in a study of T cells in Graves' hyperthyroidism and ophthalmopathy. TCR beta CDR3 region amplification was performed from RNA transcripts. The HTBI primer set served for first-round RT-PCR of the TCR CDR3. TCRdb reanalysed the multiplex PCR reads using MiXCR and keeps one entry per CDR3 protein. Of 400,000 or so distinct CDR3 sequences in the sample, more than 12% were seen once. Specimen: blood. The receptors stem from a woman between 25 and 40 years old with Graves' ophthalmopathy.

This clonotype was recorded at least ten times. This rearrangement joins TRBV7-2 to TRBJ2-2; D gene unclear. The CDR3 covers 13 residues. CDR1 and CDR2 (germline): SGHTA, FQGNSA. V was pared by 2 bases and J by 5 bases, with 6 bases between. The CDR3 DNA reads TGTGCCAGCAGCTTATTACGGACCGGGGAGCTGTTTTTT. Its protein product is CASSLLRTGELFF.

The table lists this clonotype with many counts. CDR3 sequence reads: CASSLKRGLMNTEAFF. The CDR3 coding sequence is TGTGCCAGCAGCTTAAAAAGGGGGCTCATGAACACTGAAGCTTTCTTT. The chain has TRBV7-8 and TRBJ1-1; 7 bases line up with TRBD1. V shed 2 bases and J 0 bases; nucleotides not matched to a gene: 6. Germline lookup yields CDR1 SGHVS and CDR2 FQNEAQ. The CDR3 loop spans 16 amino acids.

This clonotype was seen a few times. The rearrangement uses TRBV30 and TRBJ2-3; 8 bases match TRBD2. Germline V gene sequence: CDR1 GTSNPN, CDR2 SVGIG (reference sequence). This CDR3 has 12 amino acids. The trim removed 3 bases at V and 6 bases at J, leaving 2 bases unmatched. CDR3: CAWSERGDTQYF. The CDR3, as DNA: TGTGCCTGGAGCGAGCGGGGGGATACGCAGTATTTT.

The table lists this clonotype with many counts. The chain combines TRBV6-1 with TRBJ2-5, with 8 bases that match TRBD2. V shed 0 bases, J shed 1 base, and the junction held 4 bases outside the gene matches. This CDR3 comprises 16 residues. Germline V gene sequence: CDR1 MNHNS, CDR2 SASEGT. The CDR3 bases are TGTGCCAGCAGTGAAGCGCTGGGACTAGGCCAAGAGACCCAGTACTTC. Amino acid sequence: CASSEALGLGQETQYF.

This clonotype came up many times. This rearrangement joins TRBV28 to TRBJ1-4, with TRBD1 matching over 8 bases. The trim removed 6 bases at V and 4 bases at J, leaving 4 bases unmatched. Germline V lookup: CDR1 MDHEN, CDR2 SYDVKM. The length of the CDR3 is 14 residues. CDR3 DNA sequence: TGTGCCAGCAGCTCAGGACAGGGTAATGAAAAACTGTTTTTT. Its translation is CASSSGQGNEKLFF.

Notes on this clonotype: This may be a read error: a much more frequent sequence differs by one nucleotide. The chain carries TRBV28 and TRBJ2-7; the D gene is possibly TRBD1 (6 bases). This CDR3 is 15 amino acids long. Per germline, CDR1 MDHEN and CDR2 SYDVKM. The V gene lost 6 bases and the J gene lost 6 bases, with 21 bases spanning the gap. The CDR3 sequence: CASRSNSDSTCEQYF. The CDR3 DNA reads as TGTGCCAGCAGATCAAACTCGGACAGTACCTGCGAGCAGTACTTC.

The genes are TRBV11-3 and TRBJ2-1; D remains ambiguous. The CDR3 covers 14 residues. The germline CDR1 and CDR2 sequences are SGHNT and YENEEA. Trimming pared 5 bases from V and 5 bases from J, leaving 13 bases between. The CDR3 sequence is CASSPRPLNNEQFF. The CDR3 coding sequence is TGTGCCAGCAGCCCTAGACCTCTCAACAATGAGCAGTTCTTC. Full variable domain (outside the CDR3, taken from reference TRBV11-3 and TRBJ2-1): EAGVVQSPRYKIIEKKQPVAFWCNPISGHNTLYWYLQNLGQGPELLIRYENEEAVDDSQLPKDRFSAERLKGVDSTLKIQPAELGDSAVYLCASSPRPLNNEQFFGPGTRLTVL.

In its sample, this clonotype was seen many times. The V call is TRBV3-1, the J call TRBJ1-2; 7 bases agree with TRBD1. Germline trimming cut 6 bases from V and 6 bases from J; bases unmatched to any gene: 13. Germline CDR1 and CDR2: LGHDT and YNNKEL (reference sequence). This CDR3 is 15 amino acids long. Here the CDR3 reads CASRGKGAGYDGYTF. CDR3 nucleotide sequence: TGTGCCAGCAGGGGAAAGGGGGCGGGGTATGATGGCTACACCTTC.

This clonotype was detected ten times or more. The V and J genes are TRBV2 and TRBJ1-1; D call uncertain. The CDR3 extends over 14 amino acids. Germline V gives CDR1 SNHLY, CDR2 FYNNEI. V gave up 5 bases and J gave up 0 bases, with 10 bases separating them. The CDR3 reads CASSNDGMNTEAFF. The CDR3 DNA follows: TGTGCCAGCAGTAACGACGGAATGAACACTGAAGCTTTCTTT.